The next 26 T cell receptor beta chains were all read from a single sample in a study of memory CD4+ T cells and cytomegalovirus serostatus (dated by TCRdb to between 2018 and 2021). A FACSAria II was used to sort memory CD4+ T cells, defined as single viable CD3+CD4+CD8-CD45RO+ cells. Library preparation employed the immunoSEQ multiplex PCR assay. As stored in TCRdb, this immuneACCESS dataset retains in-frame rearrangements with V and J assigned. A fraction of the clones does not appear; measured against another copy, unresolved V genes explain less than half of the discrepancy, and the remainder lacks a known reason. For this sample the table gives around 26,000 clones, of which more than 60% were detected only once. 0.68% of the sample rests with the top ten. The sequenced sample was memory CD4+ T cells from blood. The receptors were sampled from an adult in good health and CMV-seronegative.

This clone was seen only a few times. This chain joins TRBV28 and TRBJ1-1, with TRBD1 as a possible D gene (5 bases). The CDR3 consists of 14 residues. The germline gives CDR1 MDHEN, CDR2 SYDVKM. Trimming removed 2 bases at V and 5 bases at J, with 12 bases between. Written as DNA, the CDR3 is TGTGCCAGCAGTTTACACGGGGGACGGACTGAAGCTTTCTTT. This sequence encodes CASSLHGGRTEAFF.

This sequence joins TRBV7-2 and TRBJ2-3; D gene ambiguous. CDR3 length: 14 amino acids. V lost 1 base and J lost 2, with 7 bases in between. CDR1 SGHTA and CDR2 FQGNSA come from the germline V gene. The CDR3 coding sequence is TGTGCCAGCAGCTTAGGCCCGGTCACAGATACGCAGTATTTT. Translated, it gives CASSLGPVTDTQYF. The full variable domain, in which reference TRBV7-2 and TRBJ2-3 provide the parts outside the CDR3, is GAGVSQSPSNKVTEKGKDVELRCDPISGHTALYWYRQSLGQGLEFLIYFQGNSAPDKSGLPSDRFSAERTGGSVSTLTIQRTQQEDSAVYLCASSLGPVTDTQYFGPGTRLTVL.

V is TRBV5-1 and J is TRBJ1-1; D is perhaps TRBD1 (5 bases). Trimming shortened V by 4 bases and J by 0 bases, and 13 bases separated the two germline ends. Germline V gene data show CDR1 as SGHRS and CDR2 as YFSETQ. There are 15 residues in the CDR3. Written as DNA, the CDR3 is TGCGCCAGCAGCCAGGGACTGCACATGAACACTGAAGCTTTCTTT. Protein: CASSQGLHMNTEAFF.

The chain has TRBV6-5 and TRBJ1-2; no firm D call. The CDR3 covers 13 residues. The germline gives CDR1 MNHEY, CDR2 SVGAGI. The germline V and J ends were trimmed by 2 bases and 8 bases, with 12 bases remaining between them. The CDR3 nucleotides read TGTGCCAGCAGTTACGATAGCACGCGGGGCTACACCTTC. Translated: CASSYDSTRGYTF.

The chain uses TRBV19 and TRBJ2-7, with D perhaps TRBD1 (6 bases). Between the trimmed V and J ends, which lost 6 bases and 4 bases, there was a span of 16 bases. The germline V gene encodes CDR1 LNHDA and CDR2 SQIVND (reference sequence). The CDR3 contains 14 residues. The CDR3 bases are TGTGCCAGTAGCCTACAGGGAAATCAGTACGAGCAGTACTTC. Its translation is CASSLQGNQYEQYF.

The rearrangement links TRBV2 to TRBJ2-2; the D is unclear. V was cut by 7 bases and J by 5 bases, with 11 bases left in between. Looked up from germline, CDR1 is SNHLY and CDR2 is FYNNEI. The CDR3 runs 13 residues. The CDR3 reads CASTISWTGELFF. Here the CDR3 DNA reads TGTGCCAGCACCATCAGCTGGACCGGGGAGCTGTTTTTT.

The chain couples TRBV19 to TRBJ2-7; D is uncertain. This CDR3 is built from 11 residues. CDR1 is LNHDA and CDR2 is SQIVND in the germline V gene (reference sequence). Trimming took 4 bases from V and 3 from J, leaving 4 bases between them. The CDR3 DNA is TGTGCCAGTAGTAAAGGCTACGAGCAGTACTTC. Protein sequence: CASSKGYEQYF. The variable domain in full, with the rest retrieved from reference TRBV19 and TRBJ2-7, is DGGITQSPKYLFRKEGQNVTLSCEQNLNHDAMYWYRQDPGQGLRLIYYSQIVNDFQKGDIAEGYSVSREKKESFPLTVTSAQKNPTAFYLCASSKGYEQYFGPGTRLTVT.

The chain joins TRBV5-8 to TRBJ2-3; D gene ambiguous. V was clipped by 4 bases and J by 4 bases, with 10 bases between them. CDR3 length equals 13 residues. CDR1 and CDR2 (germline): SGHTS, YDEGEE. The CDR3 protein is CASSPRFADTQYF. The DNA for the CDR3 is TGTGCCAGCAGCCCACGGTTCGCAGATACGCAGTATTTT.

This clone was observed a handful of times. The chain couples TRBV9 to TRBJ2-5, with 10 bases aligning to TRBD1. The trim removed 2 bases at V and 4 bases at J, leaving 5 bases unmatched. The CDR3 has 15 residues. Per the germline V gene, CDR1 is SGDLS and CDR2 is YYNGEE. The CDR3 nucleotides are TGTGCCAGCAGCGTGACCGGGACAGGGGTAGAGACCCAGTACTTC. Encoded protein: CASSVTGTGVETQYF.

On this clone: The same CDR3 arises from other DNA sequences in this sample as well. The chain's CDR3 is CASSLDMNTEAFF. In nucleotides, the CDR3 is TGTGCCAGCAGCTTAGATATGAACACTGAAGCTTTCTTT. This rearrangement joins TRBV7-9 to TRBJ1-1; D is unresolved. Trimming pared 1 base from V and 0 bases from J, leaving 3 bases between. The CDR3 is made up of 13 amino acids. The germline V gene has CDR1 SEHNR and CDR2 FQNEAQ (reference sequence).

The J gene is TRBJ1-6, the V gene TRBV7-2; 12 positions agree with TRBD1. The CDR3 totals 15 residues. Trimming cost V 6 bases and J 9 bases; bases outside gene matches: 6. Germline-derived CDR1 and CDR2 are SGHTA and FQGNSA. CDR3 sequence (DNA): TGTGCCAGCAGGGCGGGACAGGGGGCTAGTTCACCCCTCCACTTT. Translated, it gives CASRAGQGASSPLHF.

J is TRBJ1-2 and V is TRBV5-5; 8 bases align to TRBD1. Trimming cost V 4 bases and J 7 bases; bases outside gene matches: 3. The germline gives CDR1 SGHKS, CDR2 YYEKEE (reference sequence). This CDR3 contains 12 residues. In nucleotides, the CDR3 is TGTGCCAGCAGCCACAGGGGGGCTGGCTACACCTTC. Its protein product is CASSHRGAGYTF.

The rearrangement uses TRBV4-2 and TRBJ1-1; D is uncertain. V was shortened by 0 bases and J by 0 bases, with 8 bases between the two germline ends. Germline loops: CDR1 LGHNA, CDR2 YNFKEQ. The CDR3 consists of 15 residues. The CDR3 nucleotides read TGTGCCAGCAGCCAAGAGCCGGCTATGAACACTGAAGCTTTCTTT. As protein: CASSQEPAMNTEAFF.

V and J are TRBV2 and TRBJ2-7; D is undetermined. Germline CDR1 reads SNHLY; CDR2 reads FYNNEI. This CDR3 has 12 residues. Trimming removed 1 base at V and 12 bases at J, with 13 bases between. This CDR3 is CASSEGYLMPYF. CDR3 sequence (DNA): TGTGCCAGCAGTGAAGGATACCTCATGCCGTACTTC.

The chain recombines TRBV4-1 with TRBJ2-2; TRBD1 agrees at 8 bases. Germline CDR1 reads MGHRA; CDR2 reads YSYEKL. The CDR3 is 16 amino acids. V shed 1 base and J 4 bases; nucleotides not matched to a gene: 5. The CDR3 nucleotides read TGCGCCAGCAGCCAAGCAGGGGGCTGGGGCACCGGGGAGCTGTTTTTT. Its translation is CASSQAGGWGTGELFF.

The chain employs TRBV7-2 and TRBJ2-3, with 7 bases matching TRBD2. With V trimmed by 1 base and J by 6 bases, 7 bases remained unmatched. The CDR3 consists of 15 residues. Germline loops: CDR1 SGHTA, CDR2 FQGNSA. The CDR3 DNA reads TGTGCCAGCAGCTTAGTGGGTGGGGGGGAGGATACGCAGTATTTT. As protein: CASSLVGGGEDTQYF.

J is TRBJ2-4 and V is TRBV2; no definite D call. Germline CDR1 reads SNHLY; CDR2 reads FYNNEI. The CDR3 contains 15 residues. Between the trimmed V and J ends, which lost 4 bases and 2 bases, there was a span of 12 bases. CDR3 DNA sequence: TGTGCCAGCAGTGTTGGGTCGTCGACCAAAAACATTCAGTACTTC. It translates to CASSVGSSTKNIQYF.

This chain joins TRBV7-9 and TRBJ1-2, with a weak D call TRBD1 (5 bases). The CDR3 contains 15 residues. Germline-derived CDR1 and CDR2 are SEHNR and FQNEAQ (reference sequence). V gave up 4 bases and J gave up 6 bases, with 18 bases separating them. Here the CDR3 DNA reads TGTGCCAGCAGCTATCTAGGACACGATTCCGATGGCTACACCTTC. Protein product: CASSYLGHDSDGYTF.

The genes are TRBV6-1 and TRBJ1-5; D perhaps matches TRBD1 (5 bases). The CDR3 spans 15 residues. Trimming shortened V by 6 bases and J by 0 bases, and 12 bases separated the two germline ends. Germline-derived CDR1 and CDR2 are MNHNS and SASEGT. CDR3 region: CASSVGTVSNQPQHF. In nucleotides, the CDR3 is TGTGCCAGCAGCGTCGGGACCGTTAGCAATCAGCCCCAGCATTTT.

The V and J genes are TRBV4-1 and TRBJ2-1; TRBD2 is a possible D gene (5 bases). The germline V and J ends were trimmed by 1 base and 5 bases, with 12 bases remaining between them. The CDR3 is made up of 15 amino acids. Per germline, CDR1 MGHRA and CDR2 YSYEKL. In DNA form, the CDR3 reads TGCGCCAGCAGCCAAGGGTGGGGAGTGGACAATGAGCAGTTCTTC. Translation: CASSQGWGVDNEQFF.

The CDR3 region has the DNA TGTGCCAGTAGTATTCGGGGACGCCAGAACACCGGGGAGCTGTTTTTT. This sequence encodes CASSIRGRQNTGELFF. This sequence joins TRBV19 and TRBJ2-2; D assignment may be TRBD1 or TRBD2 (5 bases each). This CDR3 contains 16 residues. Trimming removed 3 bases at V and 1 base at J, with 12 bases between. Per the germline V gene, CDR1 is LNHDA and CDR2 is SQIVND (reference sequence).

The chain uses TRBV19 and TRBJ2-1; D is uncertain. This CDR3 has 13 residues. Trimming removed 5 bases from V and 1 base from J, with 6 bases in between. CDR1 is LNHDA and CDR2 is SQIVND in the germline V gene (reference sequence). CDR3 region: CASSVGSYNEQFF. DNA for the CDR3: TGTGCCAGTAGTGTGGGATCCTACAATGAGCAGTTCTTC.

This sequence joins TRBV7-2 and TRBJ2-3; 7 positions agree with TRBD2. The germline CDR1 and CDR2 sequences are SGHTA and FQGNSA. The CDR3 covers 15 residues. J was trimmed by 2 bases and V by 5 bases; bases with no gene match: 7. The DNA for the CDR3 is TGTGCCAGCAGCCCACCACGGGGGGACACAGATACGCAGTATTTT. It translates to CASSPPRGDTDTQYF.

The V call is TRBV9, the J call TRBJ2-2; D is unclear. Germline CDR1 SGDLS, CDR2 YYNGEE. V was cut by 4 bases and J by 8 bases, with 9 bases left in between. This CDR3 has 12 residues. DNA of the CDR3: TGTGCCAGCAGCCTTAGCCGAGGGGAGCTGTTTTTT. Translated, it gives CASSLSRGELFF. The variable domain in full, completed from reference TRBV9 and TRBJ2-2, reads DSGVTQTPKHLITATGQRVTLRCSPRSGDLSVYWYQQSLDQGLQFLIQYYNGEERAKGNILERFSAQQFPDLHSELNLSSLELGDSALYFCASSLSRGELFFGEGSRLTVL.

V usage is TRBV7-2 and J usage is TRBJ1-6; D is possibly TRBD1 (5 bases). The germline V gene encodes CDR1 SGHTA and CDR2 FQGNSA. V was shortened by 5 bases and J by 5 bases, with 13 bases between the two germline ends. This CDR3 is 15 amino acids long. As DNA, the CDR3 is TGTGCCAGCAGCCTTCCTTTAGGGGATAATTCACCCCTCCACTTT. As protein: CASSLPLGDNSPLHF.

The genes are TRBV5-1 and TRBJ1-1; TRBD1 matches at 9 bases. With V trimmed by 2 bases and J by 5 bases, 7 bases remained unmatched. CDR1 SGHRS and CDR2 YFSETQ come from the germline V gene. This CDR3 comprises 15 residues. The CDR3 sequence: CASSLTGQGTTEAFF. The CDR3 DNA sequence: TGCGCCAGCAGCTTAACGGGACAGGGAACAACTGAAGCTTTCTTT.